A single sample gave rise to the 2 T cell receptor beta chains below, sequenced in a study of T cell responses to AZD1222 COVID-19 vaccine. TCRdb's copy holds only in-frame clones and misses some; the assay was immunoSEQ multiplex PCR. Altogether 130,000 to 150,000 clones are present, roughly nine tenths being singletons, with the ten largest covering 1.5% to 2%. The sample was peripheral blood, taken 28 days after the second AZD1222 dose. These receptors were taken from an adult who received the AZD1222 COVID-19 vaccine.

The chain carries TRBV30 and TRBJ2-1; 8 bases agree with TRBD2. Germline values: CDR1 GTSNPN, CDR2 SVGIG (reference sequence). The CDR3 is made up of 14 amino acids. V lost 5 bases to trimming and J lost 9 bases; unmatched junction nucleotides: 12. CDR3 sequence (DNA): TGTGCCTGGGATGGGGGAGCGGGAGTCGTTGAGCAGTTCTTC. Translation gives CAWDGGAGVVEQFF.

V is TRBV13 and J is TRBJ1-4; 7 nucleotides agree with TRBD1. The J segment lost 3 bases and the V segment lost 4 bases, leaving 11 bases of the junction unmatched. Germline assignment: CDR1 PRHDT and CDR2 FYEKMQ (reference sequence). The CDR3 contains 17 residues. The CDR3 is CASSSTADRDPNEKLFF. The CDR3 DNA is TGTGCCAGCAGCTCGACGGCTGACAGGGACCCTAATGAAAAACTGTTTTTT. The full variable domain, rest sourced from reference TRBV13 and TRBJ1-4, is AAGVIQSPRHLIKEKRETATLKCYPIPRHDTVYWYQQGPGQDPQFLISFYEKMQSDKGSIPDRFSAQQFSDYHSELNMSSLELGDSALYFCASSSTADRDPNEKLFFGSGTQLSVL.